This paragraph covers one T cell receptor beta chain sequence. The antigen remains undetermined. The data stem from a study of shared clonotypes between healthy human individuals. V shed 5 bases, J shed 7 bases, and the junction held 3 bases outside the gene matches. From germline, CDR1 is MDHEN and CDR2 SYDVKM. The CDR3 is 14 residues long. Broader study findings: Generation probability values for non-shared clonotypes were lower than those for clonotypes shared by all four donors. Between several donors, naive CD4 clonotypes were shared at a level of around 5.1%.

Investigators divided CD4+ cells into CD45RA+ naive and CD45RA-negative memory subsets. Sorted-subset replicate PCR reactions were performed with 200 ng DNA, corresponding to 30,000 or so T cell genomes. Assay: immunoSEQ multiplex PCR; the TCRdb copy retains only in-frame clones and omits some. The sample consists of some 2,500,000 clones, roughly 92% of them appearing once. The rearrangement links TRBV28 to TRBJ2-1, with 12 bases identical to TRBD2. The clonotype was recovered from a man aged 18 to 30 in good health. Some clones in this sample may be carry-over from other donors' samples. Sequenced: naive CD4+ T cells from PBMCs. Subset of the sample: CD45RA+ positively selected. The CDR3 bases are TGTGCCAGCAGTCGGACTAGCGGGGCTAATGAGCAGTTCTTC. As protein: CASSRTSGANEQFF.